This TCR beta chain was identified in a study of T cell repertoires in cytomegalovirus infection. The wider study: CMV epitopes used comprised recently identified HLA-C-restricted ones and well-studied HLA-B-restricted ones. In public TCR beta signatures, there were indications of both CMV infection and matching HLA type. Study results and limitations: Across the ex vivo response, the dominant clonotypes were HLA-C-restricted CMV-specific TCR beta clonotypes. Of the TCR beta families, the public ones yielded a cumulative frequency that identified carriers of CMV plus the relevant HLA.

On this clonotype itself: Antigen: not known. This sequence may be a read error, since a much larger clone differs from it by one base.

Germline V gives CDR1 SGHVS, CDR2 FQNEAQ. This CDR3 comprises 12 residues. TCRdb reanalysed the reads using MiXCR and keeps one entry per CDR3 protein. The profile shows 250,000 to 300,000 distinct CDR3 sequences, around 20% of them singletons. The J gene is TRBJ1-1, the V gene TRBV7-8, with D perhaps matching TRBD1 (5 bases). The sequence was collected from a human donor in good health (CMV status not recorded). Some clones in this sample may be carry-over from other donors' samples. The sequenced sample was cultured PBMCs, obtained from culture after CMV antigen stimulation. CDR3 loop: CTSSPTGPEAFF. CDR3 nucleotide sequence: TGTACCAGCAGCCCAACGGGACCTGAAGCTTTCTTT.